These T cell receptor beta chains were read from a single sample in a study of CD8+ T cells in alopecia areata. Sequencing was performed with immunoSEQ multiplex PCR; in TCRdb, only in-frame clones are kept and a portion is missing. Seen here are 110,000 or so clones, roughly 55% observed once, and the top ten hold around 25%. Input material: NKG2D-low CD8+ T cells sorted from blood. The source is a human donor with alopecia areata. CDR3s include the opening cysteine and the closing phenylalanine or tryptophan. A D gene is named only where the DNA matches it firmly. Only part of the rows carry a size: once, few, many, or a class if the clone is expanded.

j_gene: TRBJ2-3; v_gene: TRBV27; abundance: .; d_gene: TRBD2; CDR3nt: TGTGCCAGCAGTTTACGGCGGGAGGCGGTAGATACGCAGTATTTT; CDR3aa: CASSLRREAVDTQYF
j_gene: TRBJ2-7; v_gene: TRBV30; abundance: .; d_gene: .; CDR3nt: TGTGCCTGGTTAGTGCCAGGGGAATACGAGCAGTACTTC; CDR3aa: CAWLVPGEYEQYF
j_gene: TRBJ2-7; v_gene: TRBV13; abundance: .; d_gene: .; CDR3nt: TGTGCCAGCAGCTTAGGCGGGACTGTCTACGAGCAGTACTTC; CDR3aa: CASSLGGTVYEQYF
j_gene: TRBJ2-3; v_gene: TRBV15; abundance: .; d_gene: .; CDR3nt: TGTGCCACCAGCACCCGCTTCGGCCCAGATACGCAGTATTTT; CDR3aa: CATSTRFGPDTQYF
j_gene: TRBJ2-7; v_gene: TRBV5-4; abundance: .; d_gene: .; CDR3nt: TGTGCCAGCAGCTTGGGCGGACGGGAGCTTTACGAGCAGTACTTC; CDR3aa: CASSLGGRELYEQYF
j_gene: TRBJ1-2; v_gene: TRBV7-9; abundance: few; d_gene: TRBD1; CDR3nt: TGTGCCAGCAGCTTAGGACAGGGGACTAACTATGGCTACACCTTC; CDR3aa: CASSLGQGTNYGYTF
j_gene: TRBJ2-3; v_gene: TRBV28; abundance: .; d_gene: .; CDR3nt: TGTGCCAGCAGTATCCGGACCCGCACAGATACGCAGTATTTT; CDR3aa: CASSIRTRTDTQYF
j_gene: TRBJ1-4; v_gene: TRBV15; abundance: .; d_gene: .; CDR3nt: TGTGCCACCACCCAGGTCGCGGTCGACGAAAAACTGTTTTTT; CDR3aa: CATTQVAVDEKLFF
j_gene: TRBJ2-1; v_gene: TRBV6-5; abundance: .; d_gene: .; CDR3nt: TGTGCCAGCCGGCTAGGCAATGAGCAGTTCTTC; CDR3aa: CASRLGNEQFF
j_gene: TRBJ2-7; v_gene: TRBV7-6; abundance: .; d_gene: TRBD2; CDR3nt: TGTGCCAGCAGCCTCGAGACTAGCGGGAGAAACTACGAGCAGTACTTC; CDR3aa: CASSLETSGRNYEQYF
j_gene: TRBJ2-3; v_gene: TRBV30; abundance: .; d_gene: TRBD2; CDR3nt: TGTGCCTGGAGTGAAGCAGCGGGGGCCCCCACAGATACGCAGTATTTT; CDR3aa: CAWSEAAGAPTDTQYF
j_gene: TRBJ1-1; v_gene: TRBV9; abundance: .; d_gene: .; CDR3nt: TGTGCCAGCAGCGAACCCCAGGGTCTGAACACTGAAGCTTTCTTT; CDR3aa: CASSEPQGLNTEAFF
j_gene: TRBJ2-1; v_gene: TRBV14; abundance: few; d_gene: TRBD1; CDR3nt: TGTGCCAGCAGCCTTTGGGGGACAGGGACTTACAATGAGCAGTTCTTC; CDR3aa: CASSLWGTGTYNEQFF
j_gene: TRBJ1-1; v_gene: TRBV7-9; abundance: .; d_gene: .; CDR3nt: TGTGCCAGCACCCCTACCCTTGAAGCTTTCTTT; CDR3aa: CASTPTLEAFF
j_gene: TRBJ2-2; v_gene: TRBV14; abundance: few; d_gene: .; CDR3nt: TGTGCCAGCAGCCTAAGTGACAGGGAGGTCGGGGAGCTGTTTTTT; CDR3aa: CASSLSDREVGELFF
j_gene: TRBJ1-1; v_gene: TRBV29-1; abundance: few; d_gene: .; CDR3nt: TGCAGCGTAAGTGGGACTGAAGCTTTCTTT; CDR3aa: CSVSGTEAFF
j_gene: TRBJ2-1; v_gene: TRBV13; abundance: .; d_gene: TRBD1; CDR3nt: TGTGCCAGCAGCTCGGGACAGTACAATGAGCAGTTCTTC; CDR3aa: CASSSGQYNEQFF
j_gene: TRBJ2-1; v_gene: TRBV7-9; abundance: .; d_gene: .; CDR3nt: TGTGCCAGCAGCTTGGGTAGCAATGAGCAGTTCTTC; CDR3aa: CASSLGSNEQFF
j_gene: TRBJ2-1; v_gene: TRBV2; abundance: .; d_gene: TRBD2; CDR3nt: TGTGCCACTCTAGCGGGAGGGCCCTACAATGAGCAGTTCTTC; CDR3aa: CATLAGGPYNEQFF
j_gene: TRBJ2-1; v_gene: TRBV27; abundance: .; d_gene: .; CDR3nt: TGTGCCAGCAGTTTAGCGGGTAACTCATACAATGAGCAGTTCTTC; CDR3aa: CASSLAGNSYNEQFF
j_gene: TRBJ2-7; v_gene: TRBV2; abundance: .; d_gene: .; CDR3nt: TGTGCCAGCAGCCCGGACACCTCCTACGAGCAGTACTTC; CDR3aa: CASSPDTSYEQYF
j_gene: TRBJ1-2; v_gene: TRBV28; abundance: .; d_gene: .; CDR3nt: TGTGCCAGCAGTTTCCCCACCTGGGAGACAGGTGGTGGCTACACCTTC; CDR3aa: CASSFPTWETGGGYTF
j_gene: TRBJ2-3; v_gene: TRBV27; abundance: .; d_gene: .; CDR3nt: TGTGCCAGCAGTTCCCTGTTAGATACGCAGTATTTT; CDR3aa: CASSSLLDTQYF